This TCR beta chain was retrieved from a study of blood T cell repertoires in COVID-19. Turning to the study itself: Sources were T cells, B-cell-depleted T cells, or PBMCs; the material itself was cDNA or gDNA.

Produced via immunoSEQ multiplex PCR; TCRdb's table is partial and in-frame only. Altogether 150,000 or so clones are present, roughly four fifths being singletons, with the ten largest covering 12% to 15%. The V gene lost 8 bases and the J gene lost 6 bases, with 19 bases spanning the gap. The CDR3 spans 15 residues. The germline CDR1 and CDR2 sequences are LNHDA and SQIVND (reference sequence). This clone was counted many times. The rearrangement joins TRBV19 to TRBJ2-2; possible D gene TRBD1, 6 bases. This sequence originates from a human donor with acute or convalescent COVID-19. The donor label of this sample is uncertain. The material sequenced was peripheral blood. CDR3 protein: CASQQMAGAPGELFF. DNA for the CDR3: TGTGCCAGTCAGCAAATGGCAGGGGCACCCGGGGAGCTGTTTTTT.